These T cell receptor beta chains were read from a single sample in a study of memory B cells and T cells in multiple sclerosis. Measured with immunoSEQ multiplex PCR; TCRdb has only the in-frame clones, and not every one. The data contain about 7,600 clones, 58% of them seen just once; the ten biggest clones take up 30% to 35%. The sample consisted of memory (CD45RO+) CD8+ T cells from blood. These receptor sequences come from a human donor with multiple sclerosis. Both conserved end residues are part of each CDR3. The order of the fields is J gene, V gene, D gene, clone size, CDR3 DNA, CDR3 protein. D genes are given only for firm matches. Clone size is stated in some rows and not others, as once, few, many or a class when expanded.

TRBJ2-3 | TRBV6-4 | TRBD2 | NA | TGTGCCAGCAGTGACTCGGGGACTAGCGGGTCAGATACGCAGTATTTT | CASSDSGTSGSDTQYF
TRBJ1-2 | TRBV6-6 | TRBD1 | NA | TGTGCCAGCAGTCCCCCCCGGGACAGGGTTCCCTATGGCTACACCTTC | CASSPPRDRVPYGYTF
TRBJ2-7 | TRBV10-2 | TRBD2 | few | TGCGCCAGCAGTGGAGCGGGATCGGCCTACGAGCAGTACTTC | CASSGAGSAYEQYF
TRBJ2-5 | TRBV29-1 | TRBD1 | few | TGCAGCGTTGAAGGACAGGGGGCAAGCGAGACCCAGTACTTC | CSVEGQGASETQYF
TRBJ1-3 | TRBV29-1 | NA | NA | TGCAGCGTCGCTACAGGATCTGGAAACACCATATATTTT | CSVATGSGNTIYF
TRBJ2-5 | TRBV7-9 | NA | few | TGTGCCAGCAGCCCAGGTGTGGCCCAGTACTTC | CASSPGVAQYF
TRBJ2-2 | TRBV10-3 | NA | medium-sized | TGTGCCATCAGTGCCTTTACAGGGCAGCCCGGGGAGCTGTTTTTT | CAISAFTGQPGELFF
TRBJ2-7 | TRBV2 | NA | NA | TGTGCCAGCAGGATTAGAGCCGAGCAGTACTTC | CASRIRAEQYF
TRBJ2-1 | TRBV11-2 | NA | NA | TGTGCCAGCAGCTTGTGGGCAGGGGTTGCATACAATGAGCAGTTCTTC | CASSLWAGVAYNEQFF
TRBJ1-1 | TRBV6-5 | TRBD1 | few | TGTGCCAGCAGTTACTCTGAGGGAACAGGGGCTGAAGCTTTCTTT | CASSYSEGTGAEAFF
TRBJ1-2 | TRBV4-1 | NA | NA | TGCGCCAGCAGCCAAGGTAGCAGTATAGGGGATGGCTACACCTTC | CASSQGSSIGDGYTF
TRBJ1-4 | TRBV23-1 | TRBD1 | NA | TGCGCCAGCAGGATACCTGGACAGGGAGTTCTTTGCTTCCACCTATCAACTAATGAAAAACTGTTTTTT | CASRIPGQGVLCFHLSTNEKLFF
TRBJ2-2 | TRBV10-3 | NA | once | TGTGCCATCAGTTGGGTAGCAAGCTCGAACACCGGGGAGCTGTTTTTT | CAISWVASSNTGELFF
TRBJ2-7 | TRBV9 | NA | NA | TGTGCCAGCAGCCCCGACAGGTACTCCTACGAGCAGTACTTC | CASSPDRYSYEQYF
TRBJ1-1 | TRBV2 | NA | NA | TGTGCCAGCAGTCTCGGACACAACACTGAAGCTTTCTTT | CASSLGHNTEAFF
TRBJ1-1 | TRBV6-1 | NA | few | TGTGCCAGCAGTATCCAGAACACTGAAGCTTTCTTT | CASSIQNTEAFF
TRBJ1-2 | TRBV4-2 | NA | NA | TGTGCCAGCAGCTCTGGGACAAACGCTTATGGCTACACCTTC | CASSSGTNAYGYTF
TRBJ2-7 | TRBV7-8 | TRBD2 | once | TGTGCCAGCAGCTTAGGGGCGGGGGGGAAGTGGGAGCAGTACTTC | CASSLGAGGKWEQYF
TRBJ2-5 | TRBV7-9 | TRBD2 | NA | TGTGCCAGCAGCTTAGTTGGGCGGGGGGGCCCGGAGACCCAGTACTTC | CASSLVGRGGPETQYF
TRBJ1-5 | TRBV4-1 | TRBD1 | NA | TGCGCCAGCAGCCAAGGGGCCGGGACAGGGGGCGATCAGCCCCAGCATTTT | CASSQGAGTGGDQPQHF
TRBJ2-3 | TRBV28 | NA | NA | TGTGCCAGCAGTTTAGAGGCGGGTCTGAGCACAGATACGCAGTATTTT | CASSLEAGLSTDTQYF
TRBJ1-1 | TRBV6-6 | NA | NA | TGTGCCAGCAGTACGACAGGAGAGATGAACACTGAAGCTTTCTTT | CASSTTGEMNTEAFF
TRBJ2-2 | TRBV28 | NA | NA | TGTGCCAGCAGGGGGGGTACCACCGGGGAGCTGTTTTTT | CASRGGTTGELFF
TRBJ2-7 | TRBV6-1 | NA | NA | TGTGCCAGCACCGGGTGGAGTTCCTACGAGCAGTACTTC | CASTGWSSYEQYF
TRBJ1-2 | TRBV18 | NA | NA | TGTGCCAGCTCACCAAGGGGATCACAGGCTCCGACGAACTATGGCTACACCTTC | CASSPRGSQAPTNYGYTF
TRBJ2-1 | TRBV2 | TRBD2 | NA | TGTGCCAGCAGGGCTAGCGGTGAGCAGTTCTTC | CASRASGEQFF
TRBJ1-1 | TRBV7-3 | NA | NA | TGTGCCAGCAGCTTTAGGGAGGACACTGAAGCTTTCTTT | CASSFREDTEAFF
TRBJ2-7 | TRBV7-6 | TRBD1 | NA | TGTGCCAGCAGCTCCGGGACAGGGAAAGCTTACGAGCAGTACTTC | CASSSGTGKAYEQYF
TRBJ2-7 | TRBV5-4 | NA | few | TGTGCCAGCAGCTTGGACAGGTCCACCTACGAGCAGTACTTC | CASSLDRSTYEQYF
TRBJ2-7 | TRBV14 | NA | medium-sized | TGTGCCAGCAGCCAAGATCATAGGGGATTATACGAGCAGTACTTC | CASSQDHRGLYEQYF
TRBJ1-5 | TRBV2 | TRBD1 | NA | TGTGCCAGCAGTCCAGCAGGGGGGAATCAGCCCCAGCATTTT | CASSPAGGNQPQHF
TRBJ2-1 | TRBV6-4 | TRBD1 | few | TGTGCCAGCAGTCCAACCCCCGGGACAGGGGACAATGAGCAGTTCTTC | CASSPTPGTGDNEQFF
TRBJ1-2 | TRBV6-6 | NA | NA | TGTGCCAGCAGTTCCCCTCCGGCGGGCGGGAACTATGGCTACACCTTC | CASSSPPAGGNYGYTF
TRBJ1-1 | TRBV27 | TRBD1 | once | TGTGCCAGCAGTGGTAACCAGGGACAGGGTGAAGCTTTCTTT | CASSGNQGQGEAFF
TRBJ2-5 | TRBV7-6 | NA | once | TGTGCCAGCAGCTTAGATCCTACAGGCGGGACCCAGTACTTC | CASSLDPTGGTQYF
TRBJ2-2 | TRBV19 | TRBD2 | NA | TGTGCCAGTAGTACCTGGACTAGCGGGAGCCCCGGGGAGCTGTTTTTT | CASSTWTSGSPGELFF
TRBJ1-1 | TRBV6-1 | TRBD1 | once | TGTGCCAGCAGTGAACCAGGGACAGCCGGAACTGAAGCTTTCTTT | CASSEPGTAGTEAFF